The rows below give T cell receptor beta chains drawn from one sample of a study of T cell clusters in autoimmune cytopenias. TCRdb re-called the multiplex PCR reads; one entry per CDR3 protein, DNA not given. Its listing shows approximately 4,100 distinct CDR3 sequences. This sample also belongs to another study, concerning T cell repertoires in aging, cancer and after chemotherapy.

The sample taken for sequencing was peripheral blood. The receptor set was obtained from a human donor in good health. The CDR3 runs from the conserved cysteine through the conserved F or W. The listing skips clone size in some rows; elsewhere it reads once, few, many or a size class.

CDR3aa: CASSHSAGGLADTQYF; abundance: medium-sized; j_gene: TRBJ2-3; v_gene: TRBV13
CDR3aa: CSAPSYNEQFF; abundance: medium-sized; j_gene: TRBJ2-1; v_gene: TRBV20-1
CDR3aa: CASSLGQVDTQYF; abundance: NA; j_gene: TRBJ2-3; v_gene: TRBV12-3/TRBV12-4
CDR3aa: CSAYSQGGNNYGYTF; abundance: NA; j_gene: TRBJ1-2; v_gene: TRBV20-1
CDR3aa: CATSETFSNQPQHF; abundance: NA; j_gene: TRBJ1-5; v_gene: TRBV24-1
CDR3aa: CASSPAEGARTGELFF; abundance: medium-sized; j_gene: TRBJ2-2; v_gene: TRBV18
CDR3aa: CASSLQGWYTEAFF; abundance: NA; j_gene: TRBJ1-1; v_gene: TRBV5-1
CDR3aa: CAWSVGGQEKLFF; abundance: medium-sized; j_gene: TRBJ1-4; v_gene: TRBV30
CDR3aa: CASSVTLRGAYGYTF; abundance: medium-sized; j_gene: TRBJ1-2; v_gene: TRBV19
CDR3aa: CASMPRQGDYGYTF; abundance: NA; j_gene: TRBJ1-2; v_gene: TRBV6-5
CDR3aa: CAWSLERGAYNEQFF; abundance: medium-sized; j_gene: TRBJ2-1; v_gene: TRBV30
CDR3aa: CASQSGLNTEAFF; abundance: medium-sized; j_gene: TRBJ1-1; v_gene: TRBV27
CDR3aa: CASSLTGGYGYTF; abundance: medium-sized; j_gene: TRBJ1-2; v_gene: TRBV27
CDR3aa: CASSKGAGLPDTQYF; abundance: medium-sized; j_gene: TRBJ2-3; v_gene: TRBV6-1
CDR3aa: CASTQRDRGYEQYF; abundance: medium-sized; j_gene: TRBJ2-7; v_gene: TRBV19
CDR3aa: CASSLVSGGARETQYF; abundance: medium-sized; j_gene: TRBJ2-5; v_gene: TRBV5-4
CDR3aa: CASSLQRGYTF; abundance: NA; j_gene: TRBJ1-2; v_gene: TRBV7-2
CDR3aa: CSATRGQGDYGYTF; abundance: NA; j_gene: TRBJ1-2; v_gene: TRBV20-1
CDR3aa: CASSPGQGNNEQFF; abundance: medium-sized; j_gene: TRBJ2-1; v_gene: TRBV19
CDR3aa: CASRPSSAFQETQYF; abundance: medium-sized; j_gene: TRBJ2-5; v_gene: TRBV6-5
CDR3aa: CASSERVWSDTQYF; abundance: medium-sized; j_gene: TRBJ2-3; v_gene: TRBV6-1
CDR3aa: CASSAGQGNTEAFF; abundance: NA; j_gene: TRBJ1-1; v_gene: TRBV6-1
CDR3aa: CASSQGTEEQYF; abundance: medium-sized; j_gene: TRBJ2-7; v_gene: TRBV18
CDR3aa: CASSLGLAGKKFF; abundance: medium-sized; j_gene: TRBJ2-1; v_gene: TRBV6-5
CDR3aa: CATSRGKPHGYTF; abundance: medium-sized; j_gene: TRBJ1-2; v_gene: TRBV15
CDR3aa: CASSFTPNYGYTF; abundance: NA; j_gene: TRBJ1-2; v_gene: TRBV12-3/TRBV12-4
CDR3aa: CASSIFGLADTQYF; abundance: medium-sized; j_gene: TRBJ2-3; v_gene: TRBV19
CDR3aa: CASSERSGQPQHF; abundance: medium-sized; j_gene: TRBJ1-5; v_gene: TRBV6-1
CDR3aa: CASSTRGGLTGELFF; abundance: NA; j_gene: TRBJ2-2; v_gene: TRBV12-3/TRBV12-4
CDR3aa: CASSTQRGAEAFF; abundance: NA; j_gene: TRBJ1-1; v_gene: TRBV7-6
CDR3aa: CSVIVQETQYF; abundance: NA; j_gene: TRBJ2-5; v_gene: TRBV20-1
CDR3aa: CASSIVAGETQYF; abundance: medium-sized; j_gene: TRBJ2-5; v_gene: TRBV19
CDR3aa: CSARPTGEDYGYTF; abundance: medium-sized; j_gene: TRBJ1-2; v_gene: TRBV20-1
CDR3aa: CASSFGTGGNNSPLHF; abundance: medium-sized; j_gene: TRBJ1-6; v_gene: TRBV7-6